The clone carrying this T cell receptor (beta chain) was seen more than once but under ten times. Trimming removed 10 bases from V and 2 bases from J; junction bases left unmatched: 8. The germline CDR1 and CDR2 sequences are ENHRY and SYGVKD. This CDR3 spans 13 amino acids. The data originate from a study of blood T cell repertoires in COVID-19. Whole-study context: The origin of the acute and convalescent COVID-19 samples was the United States, Italy and Spain. The analysed material was cDNA or gDNA that came from T cells, B-cell-depleted T cells, or PBMCs.

In the authors' workflow: Amplification from reference gene primers served as the basis for estimated nucleated cell counts. Some clones are missing from TCRdb's copy, which holds only in-frame ones; the method was immunoSEQ multiplex PCR. The V and J calls and clone size are taken from that table; D and trimming were inferred from the DNA. The sample holds around 130,000 clones, about 83% seen once. The material sequenced was peripheral blood. V and J are TRBV10-3 and TRBJ2-7, with 7 bases lining up with TRBD1. The receptor was derived from a man between 60 and 75 years old with acute or convalescent COVID-19. CDR3 amino acids: CATLRDSTYEQYF. As DNA, the CDR3 is TGTGCCACGCTCAGGGACAGCACCTACGAGCAGTACTTC.